This T cell receptor beta chain emerged from a study of T-cell memory formation after mild COVID-19. Overall study context: Among the donors, TCR clusters were largely specific to each donor. Study findings and constraints: Pre-infection memory showed some responding clones, and this suggested that cross-reactive memory joined. CM and EM subsets held most contracting CD4+ clones; EMRA held CD8+ ones. For second-wave clones that peaked at day 37, SARS-CoV-2 specificity went unverified.

TCRdb ran MiXCR on the 5' RACE reads and lists one entry per CDR3 protein. The sample gives a few hundred thousand distinct CDR3 sequences, about 16% of which show up once; 22% is in the top ten. The length of the CDR3 is 13 residues. The germline gives CDR1 MGHDK, CDR2 SYGVNS. Trimming cost V 6 bases and J 4 bases, with 12 bases left between them. Only a few counts were recorded for this clonotype. Its antigen is unknown. The clonotype was recovered from a man aged 18 to 30 who had mild COVID-19 (a few samples of this study predate the infection). Cell type and time point are not known. Sequenced input: PBMCs or a T cell subset sorted from them (not recorded which). V is TRBV25-1 and J is TRBJ1-2, with D perhaps matching TRBD1 (5 bases). The CDR3 region has the DNA TGTGCCAGCAGATCAAGGCAGGGCTATGGCTACACCTTC. It encodes CASRSRQGYGYTF.